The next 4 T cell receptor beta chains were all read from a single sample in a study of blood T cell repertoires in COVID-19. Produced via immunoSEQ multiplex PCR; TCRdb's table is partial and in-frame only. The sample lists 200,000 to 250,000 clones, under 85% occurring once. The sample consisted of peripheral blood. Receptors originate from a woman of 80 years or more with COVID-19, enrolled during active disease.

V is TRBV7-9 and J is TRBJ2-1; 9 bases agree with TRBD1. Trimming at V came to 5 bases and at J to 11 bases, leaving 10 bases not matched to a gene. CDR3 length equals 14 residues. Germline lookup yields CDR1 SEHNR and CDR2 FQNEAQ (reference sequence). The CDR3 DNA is TGTGCCAGCAGCAAGGACAGGGGCTATTATCAGCAGTTCTTC. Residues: CASSKDRGYYQQFF.

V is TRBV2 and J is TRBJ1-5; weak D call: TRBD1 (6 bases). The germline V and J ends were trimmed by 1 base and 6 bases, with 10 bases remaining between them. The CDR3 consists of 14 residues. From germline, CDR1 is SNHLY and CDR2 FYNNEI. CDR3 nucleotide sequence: TGTGCCAGCAGTGAAGGCAGAGGGGGTCAGCCCCAGCATTTT. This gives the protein CASSEGRGGQPQHF.

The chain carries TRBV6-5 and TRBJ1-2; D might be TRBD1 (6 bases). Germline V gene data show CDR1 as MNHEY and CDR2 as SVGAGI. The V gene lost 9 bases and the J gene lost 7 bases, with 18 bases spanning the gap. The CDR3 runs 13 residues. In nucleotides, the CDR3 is TGTGCCAGTACAGGGAGTCGCCATGGTGGCTACACCTTC. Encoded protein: CASTGSRHGGYTF.

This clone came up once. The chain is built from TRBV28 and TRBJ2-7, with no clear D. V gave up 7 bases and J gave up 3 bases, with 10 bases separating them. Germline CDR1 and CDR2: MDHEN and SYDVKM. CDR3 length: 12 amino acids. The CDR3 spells CASTSGLYEQYF. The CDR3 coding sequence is TGTGCCAGCACCTCTGGCCTCTACGAGCAGTACTTC. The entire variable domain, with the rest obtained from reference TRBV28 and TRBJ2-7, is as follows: DVKVTQSSRYLVKRTGEKVFLECVQDMDHENMFWYRQDPGLGLRLIYFSYDVKMKEKGDIPEGYSVSREKKERFSLILESASTNQTSMYLCASTSGLYEQYFGPGTRLTVT.